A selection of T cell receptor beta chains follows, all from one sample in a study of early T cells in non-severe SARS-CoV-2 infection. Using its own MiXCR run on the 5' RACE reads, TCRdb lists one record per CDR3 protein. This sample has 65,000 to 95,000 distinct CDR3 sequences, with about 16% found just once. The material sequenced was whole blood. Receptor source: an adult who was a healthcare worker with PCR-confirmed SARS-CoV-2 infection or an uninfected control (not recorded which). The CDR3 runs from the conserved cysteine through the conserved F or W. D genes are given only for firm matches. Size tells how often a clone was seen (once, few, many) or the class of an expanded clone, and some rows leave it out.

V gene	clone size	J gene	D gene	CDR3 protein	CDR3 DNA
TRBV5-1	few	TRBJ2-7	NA	CASSLVNEQYF	TGCGCCAGCAGCTTGGTCAACGAGCAGTACTTC
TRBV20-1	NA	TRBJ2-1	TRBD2	CSANSPGLGVDEQFF	TGCAGTGCTAATAGTCCGGGACTAGGTGTAGATGAGCAGTTCTTC
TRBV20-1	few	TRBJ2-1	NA	CSASLGSYNEQFF	TGCAGTGCTAGTTTGGGGTCCTACAATGAGCAGTTCTTC
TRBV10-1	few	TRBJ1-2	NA	CASSSGQVGGYTF	TGCGCCAGCAGTTCGGGACAAGTCGGCGGCTACACCTTC
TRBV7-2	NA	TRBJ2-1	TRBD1	CAMTDRELNEQFF	TGTGCCATGACGGACAGGGAACTTAATGAGCAGTTCTTC
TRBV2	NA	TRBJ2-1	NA	CASSENSYNEQFF	TGTGCCAGCAGTGAGAACAGTTACAATGAGCAGTTCTTC
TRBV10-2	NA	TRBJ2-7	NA	CASSENSLEGTYEQYF	TGCGCCAGCAGTGAGAACAGCCTGGAGGGTACCTACGAGCAGTACTTC
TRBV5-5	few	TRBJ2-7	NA	CASSLYGHEQYF	TGTGCCAGCAGCTTGTACGGCCACGAGCAGTACTTC
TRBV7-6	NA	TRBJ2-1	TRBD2	CASSLASGSSGSYNEQFF	TGTGCCAGCAGCTTAGCCAGCGGGAGTTCAGGGTCTTACAATGAGCAGTTCTTC
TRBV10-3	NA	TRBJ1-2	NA	CAISEEVLGRLLDGYTF	TGTGCCATCAGTGAGGAGGTTTTAGGACGGCTCCTAGATGGCTACACCTTC
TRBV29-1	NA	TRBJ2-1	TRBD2	CSVEMGLVSLNEQFF	TGCAGCGTTGAAATGGGACTAGTGTCCCTCAATGAGCAGTTCTTC
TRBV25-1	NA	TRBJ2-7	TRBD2	CASRGSPGLASGGVSYEQYF	TGTGCCAGCAGGGGTTCACCGGGACTAGCTAGCGGAGGAGTATCCTACGAGCAGTACTTC
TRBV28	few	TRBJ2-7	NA	CASSSPSDGAYEQYF	TGTGCCAGCAGTTCACCATCGGACGGAGCCTACGAGCAGTACTTC
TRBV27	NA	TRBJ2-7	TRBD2	CASSPRPSGTYEQYF	TGTGCCAGCAGTCCCCGTCCTAGCGGGACCTACGAGCAGTACTTC
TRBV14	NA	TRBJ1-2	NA	CASSQDRNYGYTF	TGTGCCAGCAGCCAAGACAGAAACTATGGCTACACCTTC
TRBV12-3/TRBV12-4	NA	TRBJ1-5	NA	CASSLVANSNQPQHF	TGTGCCAGCAGTTTAGTGGCTAATAGCAATCAGCCCCAGCATTTT
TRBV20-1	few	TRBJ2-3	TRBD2	CSVAGGGDTQYF	TGCAGTGTAGCGGGAGGAGGGGATACGCAGTATTTT
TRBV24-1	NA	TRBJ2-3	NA	CATSALGGEDTQYF	TGTGCCACCAGTGCCCTAGGGGGAGAAGATACGCAGTATTTT
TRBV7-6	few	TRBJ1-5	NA	CASSLGLLQPQHF	TGTGCCAGCAGCTTAGGTCTTTTACAGCCCCAGCATTTT
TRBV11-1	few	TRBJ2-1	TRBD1	CASSLADRSGYNEQFF	TGTGCCAGCAGCTTAGCGGACAGGTCGGGCTACAATGAGCAGTTCTTC
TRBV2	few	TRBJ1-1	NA	CASSEATGWAFF	TGTGCCAGCAGTGAAGCGACGGGTTGGGCTTTCTTT
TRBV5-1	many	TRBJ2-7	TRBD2	CASSLGLAGAPRSEQYF	TGCGCCAGCAGCTTGGGACTAGCGGGGGCGCCGAGGAGCGAGCAGTACTTC
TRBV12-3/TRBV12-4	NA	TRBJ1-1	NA	CASSGWGTSTEAFF	TGTGCCAGCAGCGGGTGGGGCACAAGCACTGAAGCTTTCTTT
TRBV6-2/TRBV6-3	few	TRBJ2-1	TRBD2	CASSKPPLAGSNNEQFF	TGTGCCAGCAGCAAGCCACCCCTAGCGGGGTCTAACAATGAGCAGTTCTTC
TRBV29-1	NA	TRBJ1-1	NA	CSVKRTVGNEAFF	TGCAGCGTTAAGCGCACGGTGGGTAACGAAGCTTTCTTT
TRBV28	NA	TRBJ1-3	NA	CASIPPSGNTIYF	TGTGCCAGCATCCCCCCCTCTGGAAACACCATATATTTT
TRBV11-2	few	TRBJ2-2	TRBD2	CASSLERLAANTGELFF	TGTGCCAGCAGCTTAGAGCGACTAGCGGCGAACACCGGGGAGCTGTTTTTT
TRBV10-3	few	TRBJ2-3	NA	CAISVGSTDTQYF	TGTGCCATCAGTGTAGGAAGCACAGATACGCAGTATTTT
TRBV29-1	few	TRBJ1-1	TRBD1	CSVYKGALNTEAFF	TGCAGCGTTTACAAGGGGGCGTTGAACACTGAAGCTTTCTTT
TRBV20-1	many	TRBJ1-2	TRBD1	CSAKGKGAAGYTF	TGCAGTGCTAAAGGAAAGGGGGCGGCTGGCTACACCTTC
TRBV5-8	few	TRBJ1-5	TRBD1	CASSIDRGGDNQPQHF	TGTGCCAGCAGCATAGACAGGGGTGGGGACAATCAGCCCCAGCATTTT
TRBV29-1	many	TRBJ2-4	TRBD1	CSALGQGGNIQYF	TGCAGCGCTTTGGGACAGGGAGGGAACATTCAGTACTTC
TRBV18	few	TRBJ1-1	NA	CASSPGSGNLNTEAFF	TGTGCCAGCTCCCCCGGGAGTGGGAACTTGAACACTGAAGCTTTCTTT
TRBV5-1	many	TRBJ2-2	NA	CASSLETRNTGELFF	TGCGCCAGCAGCTTGGAGACAAGAAACACCGGGGAGCTGTTTTTT
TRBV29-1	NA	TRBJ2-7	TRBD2	CSALGLAGPYEQYF	TGCAGCGCTCTTGGACTAGCGGGGCCCTACGAGCAGTACTTC
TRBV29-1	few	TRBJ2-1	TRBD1	CSVEEGTALYNEQFF	TGCAGCGTTGAAGAGGGGACAGCTCTCTACAATGAGCAGTTCTTC
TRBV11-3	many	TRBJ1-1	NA	CASSLVAGTDTEAFF	TGTGCCAGCAGCTTAGTAGCGGGTACTGACACTGAAGCTTTCTTT
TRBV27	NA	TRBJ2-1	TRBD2	CASSLWTSGSEQFF	TGTGCCAGCAGTCTTTGGACTAGCGGGTCTGAGCAGTTCTTC
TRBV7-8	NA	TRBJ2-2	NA	CASSLAGRGGGELFF	TGTGCCAGCAGCTTAGCAGGCAGGGGTGGCGGGGAGCTGTTTTTT
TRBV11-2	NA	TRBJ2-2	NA	CASSLRAGELFF	TGTGCCAGCAGCTTGAGAGCCGGGGAGCTGTTTTTT
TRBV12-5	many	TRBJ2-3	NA	CASGLVGTGSVSDTQYF	TGTGCTAGTGGTTTGGTAGGCACAGGGAGTGTTTCAGATACGCAGTATTTT
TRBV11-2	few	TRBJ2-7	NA	CASSFTYEQYF	TGTGCCAGCAGCTTTACCTACGAGCAGTACTTC
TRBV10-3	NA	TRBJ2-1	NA	CAISERVHNEQFF	TGTGCCATCAGTGAACGGGTACACAATGAGCAGTTCTTC
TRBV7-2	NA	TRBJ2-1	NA	CASTMGVYNEQFF	TGTGCCAGCACCATGGGAGTTTACAATGAGCAGTTCTTC
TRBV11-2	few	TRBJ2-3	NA	CASVSGATGHTQYF	TGTGCCAGCGTATCCGGGGCCACAGGCCATACGCAGTATTTT
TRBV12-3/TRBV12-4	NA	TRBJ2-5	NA	CASSLVTSGIQYF	TGTGCCAGCAGTTTGGTTACCTCAGGGATCCAGTACTTC
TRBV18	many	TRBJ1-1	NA	CASSPARGSHTEAFF	TGTGCCAGCTCACCGGCCCGAGGGTCTCACACTGAAGCTTTCTTT
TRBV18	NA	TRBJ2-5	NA	CASSPPWAPVGEETQYF	TGTGCCAGCTCACCACCTTGGGCACCCGTAGGCGAAGAGACCCAGTACTTC
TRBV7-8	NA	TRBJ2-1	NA	CASSLGGIRSYNEQFF	TGTGCCAGCAGCTTAGGCGGGATTAGGTCCTACAATGAGCAGTTCTTC
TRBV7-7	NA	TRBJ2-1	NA	CASSKDSPSSYNEQFF	TGTGCTAGCAGCAAGGACTCCCCCAGCTCCTACAATGAGCAGTTCTTC
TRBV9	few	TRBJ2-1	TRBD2	CASSELAGGPGEQFF	TGTGCCAGCAGCGAACTAGCGGGGGGGCCGGGTGAGCAGTTCTTC
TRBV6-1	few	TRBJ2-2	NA	CASSDPRRAGSVGELFF	TGTGCCAGCAGTGATCCCCGCCGTGCCGGGAGTGTCGGGGAGCTGTTTTTT
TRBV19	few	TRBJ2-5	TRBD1	CASSIRTGVFLVRETQYF	TGTGCCAGTAGTATCCGGACAGGGGTGTTTTTAGTTCGGGAGACCCAGTACTTC